This T cell receptor beta chain was identified during a study of blood T cell repertoires in COVID-19 (dated by TCRdb to the early 2020s). A note on the overall study: Samples from collaborators originated in the United States, Italy and Spain and spanned both the acute and convalescent phases of COVID-19. The prospective study material was composed of cDNA or gDNA derived from T cells, B-cell-depleted T cells, or PBMCs. Subjects who had been exposed to COVID-19, were actively infected with it, or had recovered from it provided the deeply sampled blood TCRbeta repertoires that made up the dataset. The repertoires were made available in a free public database intended to serve as a resource for research on the immune response to SARS-CoV-2. Samples came from the ongoing ImmuneRACE study (first 160 participants) plus 1,254 subjects from 6 global collaborators. A de-identified subject ID, COVID-19 status, age in years and sex were almost always included in the sample metadata. Where HLA class I and class II types were available, the types were taken from metadata supplied by the sample provider, not from assay-based typing. The research as a whole found: The quantity of clinical and demographic metadata differed by source and by participant and was supplied without curation.

On this clone: Its antigen target is currently unknown. Base-call qualities are not available, and no considerably larger clone is one nucleotide away.

Collaborating institutions collected whole blood in K2EDTA tubes following their own protocols. For TCRbeta analysis, collaborators shipped samples as frozen whole blood, isolated PBMCs, or DNA extracted from either of those sample types. TCRbeta CDR3 regions were amplified from genomic DNA using the immunoSEQ Assay, a bias-controlled multiplex PCR. The study's own analysis went as follows. Nucleated cell counts per sample were estimated from amplification of reference gene primers within the assay. Sequence reads were collapsed and filtered to measure the absolute abundance of every unique TCRbeta CDR3 rearrangement. For each sample, productive Simpson clonality was calculated as the square root of Simpson's diversity index across productive rearrangements. This is the immuneACCESS table as TCRdb keeps it, with only in-frame sequences that have V and J called. A part of the clones is gone; compared with another copy, unresolved V genes explain less than half, and the rest is unexplained. V and J calls and clone size are given by that table; D and trimming were obtained from the DNA. This sample is represented by 150,000 to 200,000 clones; around 80% of them were singletons. The ten largest clonotypes hold approximately 6.9% of the sample.

The sequenced sample was peripheral blood. The TCR was taken from a human donor with acute or convalescent COVID-19. The donor label of this sample is uncertain.

The CDR3 protein is CACLRTGTNYGYTF. The DNA sequence reads TGTGCCTGTCTCCGGACAGGGACTAACTATGGCTACACCTTC. The chain employs TRBV30 and TRBJ1-2, and 8 junctional nucleotides match TRBD1. Looking up the germline V gene (reference sequence) yields CDR1 GTSNPN and CDR2 SVGIG. After removal of 6 bases from V and 0 bases from J, the junction retains 6 bases not matched to a gene. Inclusive of the bounding cysteine and phenylalanine, the CDR3 is 14 residues long. Only the CDR3 portion is preserved as DNA: 42 bases, with reading frame beginning at the first base.